The clone carrying this TCR beta chain was counted only a few times. Its antigen is undetermined. This specimen belongs to a study of cytotoxic CD8 clonotypes in ibrutinib-treated CLL. On the study more broadly: Patient counts were about twelve relapsed/refractory, around 15 treatment-naive and fewer than 18 IGHV unmutated. The study, taken as a whole, reports: Public clonotypes showed up rarely, and on treatment they shrank or held steady.

Sequencing sought depths of 1 in 200,000 to 1 in 1 million T cells. Using immunoSEQ multiplex PCR, the repertoire was profiled, and TCRdb retains in-frame clones only, with some absent. The table lists tens of thousands of clones, 69% of them singletons. The CDR3 covers 18 residues. Germline V gene data show CDR1 as SEHNR and CDR2 as FQNEAQ (reference sequence). The germline V and J ends were trimmed by 2 bases and 8 bases, with 22 bases remaining between them. This receptor was taken from a human donor with chronic lymphocytic leukemia. This chain joins TRBV7-9 and TRBJ1-6, with D possibly being TRBD1 (6 bases). Material: PBMCs, obtained before ibrutinib treatment. The CDR3 DNA reads TGTGCCAGCAGCTTACCCCAGGGGTCCCCTTCCCTCTATTCACCCCTCCACTTT. Translating it yields CASSLPQGSPSLYSPLHF.